This is a list of T cell receptor beta chains from one sample in a study of chemoradiotherapy in HPV16-positive cancers. The data were produced by immunoSEQ multiplex PCR, yet TCRdb's version contains in-frame clones alone and is incomplete. The sample comprises under 15,000 clones, approximately 75% of which are singletons, and roughly 1.5% rests with the top ten. The sample was gathered from a patient who underwent chemoradiotherapy. The receptors come from a human donor with HPV-associated anogenital cancer. The CDR3 runs from the conserved cysteine through the conserved F or W. The order of the fields is J gene, D gene, V gene, clone size, CDR3 protein, CDR3 DNA. The D gene is left open where the match is weak. Not every row has a clone size; where given, it reads once, few, many or a size class.

J: TRBJ1-5; D: NA; V: TRBV21-1; size: NA; CDR3: CASSKKLAGPNQPQHF; DNA: TGTGCCAGCAGCAAAAAATTGGCCGGACCCAATCAGCCCCAGCATTTT
J: TRBJ1-1; D: NA; V: TRBV28; size: NA; CDR3: CASSLGLGNTEAFF; DNA: TGTGCCAGCAGTTTAGGTTTAGGAAACACTGAAGCTTTCTTT
J: TRBJ2-2; D: NA; V: TRBV6-1; size: NA; CDR3: CAIITYRGGAGELFF; DNA: TGTGCCATCATTACATACAGAGGGGGGGCCGGGGAGCTGTTTTTT
J: TRBJ1-1; D: TRBD1; V: TRBV6-6; size: few; CDR3: CASSSDTGQGRVMAFF; DNA: TGTGCCAGCAGTTCCGACACCGGACAGGGGAGGGTGATGGCTTTCTTT
J: TRBJ1-6; D: NA; V: TRBV18; size: NA; CDR3: CASSPSGQPNSPLHF; DNA: TGTGCCAGCTCACCTTCAGGACAGCCCAATTCACCCCTCCACTTT
J: TRBJ2-7; D: TRBD1; V: TRBV18; size: NA; CDR3: CASSPRTGARSYEQYF; DNA: TGTGCCAGCTCACCGCGTACAGGGGCTAGGTCCTACGAGCAGTACTTC
J: TRBJ1-1; D: NA; V: TRBV7-9; size: NA; CDR3: CASAAQDTEAFF; DNA: TGTGCCAGCGCGGCGCAGGACACTGAAGCTTTCTTT
J: TRBJ2-3; D: NA; V: TRBV18; size: NA; CDR3: CASSPSLTVDTQYF; DNA: TGTGCCAGCTCACCTTCCTTAACCGTGGATACGCAGTATTTT
J: TRBJ1-5; D: NA; V: TRBV7-2; size: NA; CDR3: CASSLSTVNQPQHF; DNA: TGTGCCAGCAGCCTAAGCACAGTTAATCAGCCCCAGCATTTT
J: TRBJ2-3; D: TRBD1; V: TRBV4-1; size: NA; CDR3: CASSQEGSGTGTDTQYF; DNA: TGCGCCAGCAGCCAAGAGGGTTCCGGGACAGGGACAGATACGCAGTATTTT
J: TRBJ1-1; D: TRBD1; V: TRBV29-1; size: NA; CDR3: CSVGGTGNMNTEAFF; DNA: TGCAGCGTTGGGGGGACAGGGAATATGAACACTGAAGCTTTCTTT
J: TRBJ1-1; D: NA; V: TRBV5-6; size: NA; CDR3: CASSLGPPTANTEAFF; DNA: TGTGCCAGCAGCTTGGGGCCCCCGACGGCGAACACTGAAGCTTTCTTT
J: TRBJ2-3; D: NA; V: TRBV25-1; size: NA; CDR3: CASSPQDSVRANTQYF; DNA: TGTGCCAGCAGTCCCCAGGACAGTGTTAGGGCAAATACGCAGTATTTT
J: TRBJ1-5; D: NA; V: TRBV12-2; size: NA; CDR3: CASRLGPPGGNQPQHF; DNA: TGTGCAAGTCGCTTAGGGCCCCCTGGGGGCAATCAGCCCCAGCATTTT
J: TRBJ2-3; D: NA; V: TRBV7-6; size: NA; CDR3: CASSLKQSTDTQYF; DNA: TGTGCCAGCAGCTTAAAGCAGAGCACAGATACGCAGTATTTT
J: TRBJ1-2; D: NA; V: TRBV19; size: NA; CDR3: CASSTSGTLTDNGYTF; DNA: TGTGCCAGTAGTACCTCCGGGACCCTGACGGATAATGGCTACACCTTC
J: TRBJ2-1; D: NA; V: TRBV5-6; size: NA; CDR3: CASSWGRSSYNEQFF; DNA: TGTGCCAGCAGCTGGGGCAGGAGCTCCTACAATGAGCAGTTCTTC
J: TRBJ2-7; D: TRBD1; V: TRBV6-6; size: NA; CDR3: CASSYDRVYEQYF; DNA: TGTGCCAGCAGTTATGACAGGGTATACGAGCAGTACTTC
J: TRBJ1-5; D: TRBD1; V: TRBV2; size: NA; CDR3: CASSSGTEFNQPQHF; DNA: TGTGCCAGCAGTTCCGGGACAGAGTTCAATCAGCCCCAGCATTTT
J: TRBJ1-2; D: NA; V: TRBV6-6; size: NA; CDR3: CASSYVPHYGYTF; DNA: TGTGCCAGCAGTTACGTCCCTCACTATGGCTACACCTTC
J: TRBJ1-4; D: TRBD1; V: TRBV5-4; size: NA; CDR3: CASSAKQGATEKLFF; DNA: TGTGCCAGCAGCGCCAAACAGGGGGCTACGGAAAAACTGTTTTTT
J: TRBJ1-1; D: NA; V: TRBV18; size: NA; CDR3: CASSSGGRTEAFF; DNA: TGTGCCAGCTCCAGCGGGGGAAGGACTGAAGCTTTCTTT
J: TRBJ1-1; D: NA; V: TRBV1; size: NA; CDR3: CTSSLPTEAFF; DNA: TGCACCAGCAGCCTGCCCACTGAAGCTTTCTTT
J: TRBJ1-5; D: NA; V: TRBV19; size: NA; CDR3: CASSLNSNQPQHF; DNA: TGTGCCAGTAGCCTCAATAGCAATCAGCCCCAGCATTTT
J: TRBJ2-3; D: TRBD1; V: TRBV5-1; size: NA; CDR3: CASSPGQGALPDTQYF; DNA: TGCGCCAGCAGCCCGGGACAGGGGGCGCTTCCAGATACGCAGTATTTT
J: TRBJ2-7; D: NA; V: TRBV27; size: NA; CDR3: CASSLVIEGAQYF; DNA: TGTGCCAGCAGTTTAGTTATTGAGGGCGCGCAGTACTTC
J: TRBJ1-3; D: TRBD1; V: TRBV19; size: NA; CDR3: CASSIRTGGISGNTIYF; DNA: TGTGCCAGTAGTATCCGGACAGGGGGAATCTCTGGAAACACCATATATTTT
J: TRBJ2-3; D: TRBD2; V: TRBV11-3; size: NA; CDR3: CASSLRGGVDTQYF; DNA: TGTGCCAGCAGCTTACGGGGGGGCGTGGATACGCAGTATTTT
J: TRBJ2-3; D: NA; V: TRBV28; size: NA; CDR3: CASSRTGAYTYLGATDTQYF; DNA: TGTGCCAGCAGCCGTACTGGCGCCTACACCTACTTGGGGGCCACAGATACGCAGTATTTT
J: TRBJ2-1; D: TRBD2; V: TRBV19; size: few; CDR3: CASSAGLAGGEQFF; DNA: TGTGCCAGTAGTGCTGGACTAGCCGGGGGGGAGCAGTTCTTC
J: TRBJ2-7; D: NA; V: TRBV7-2; size: NA; CDR3: CASSSDRAGEQYF; DNA: TGTGCCAGCAGCTCCGACAGGGCGGGGGAGCAGTACTTC
J: TRBJ1-3; D: NA; V: TRBV6-6; size: NA; CDR3: CASSNGVGLSGNTIYF; DNA: TGTGCCAGCAGCAACGGGGTAGGGCTCTCTGGAAACACCATATATTTT
J: TRBJ2-3; D: NA; V: TRBV4-2; size: NA; CDR3: CASSQEIGPADTQYF; DNA: TGTGCCAGCAGCCAAGAGATCGGTCCCGCAGATACGCAGTATTTT
J: TRBJ2-7; D: NA; V: TRBV2; size: NA; CDR3: CASSAQGRNEQYF; DNA: TGTGCCAGCAGTGCACAGGGGAGGAACGAGCAGTACTTC
J: TRBJ2-3; D: NA; V: TRBV9; size: NA; CDR3: CASSVAGTSTDTQYF; DNA: TGTGCCAGCAGCGTAGCTGGTACAAGCACAGATACGCAGTATTTT
J: TRBJ2-5; D: NA; V: TRBV7-9; size: NA; CDR3: CASSLVLETQYF; DNA: TGTGCCAGCAGCTTAGTATTGGAGACCCAGTACTTC
J: TRBJ1-6; D: NA; V: TRBV30; size: NA; CDR3: CAWSVKGGSPLHF; DNA: TGTGCCTGGAGTGTAAAGGGAGGTTCACCCCTCCACTTT
J: TRBJ2-1; D: NA; V: TRBV4-3; size: NA; CDR3: CASSQDGTTYNEQFF; DNA: TGCGCCAGCAGCCAAGACGGGACCACCTACAATGAGCAGTTCTTC
J: TRBJ2-5; D: NA; V: TRBV7-3; size: NA; CDR3: CASSLSAQETQYF; DNA: TGTGCCAGCAGCTTATCTGCCCAAGAGACCCAGTACTTC
J: TRBJ2-1; D: NA; V: TRBV5-7; size: NA; CDR3: CASSWGRSSYNEQFF; DNA: TGTGCCAGCAGCTGGGGCAGGAGCTCCTACAATGAGCAGTTCTTC
J: TRBJ1-1; D: NA; V: TRBV5-8; size: NA; CDR3: CASSLQGRNTEAFF; DNA: TGTGCCAGCAGCTTGCAGGGGCGGAACACTGAAGCTTTCTTT
J: TRBJ1-2; D: NA; V: TRBV15; size: few; CDR3: CATSILQGYGYTF; DNA: TGTGCCACCAGCATTCTGCAAGGGTATGGCTACACCTTC
J: TRBJ2-1; D: NA; V: TRBV2; size: NA; CDR3: CASSVVSSYNEQFF; DNA: TGTGCCAGCAGTGTGGTGAGCTCCTACAATGAGCAGTTCTTC
J: TRBJ2-3; D: TRBD2; V: TRBV7-9; size: NA; CDR3: CASSPGGNTDTQYF; DNA: TGTGCCAGCAGTCCCGGGGGGAACACAGATACGCAGTATTTT
J: TRBJ2-1; D: NA; V: TRBV7-2; size: NA; CDR3: CASSLSYNEQFF; DNA: TGTGCCAGCAGCCTCTCCTACAATGAGCAGTTCTTC
J: TRBJ1-1; D: NA; V: TRBV7-2; size: NA; CDR3: CAISLAVSGTEAFF; DNA: TGTGCCATTTCCTTGGCCGTAAGTGGGACTGAAGCTTTCTTT
J: TRBJ2-5; D: NA; V: TRBV7-9; size: once; CDR3: CASSLVRETQYF; DNA: TGCGCCAGCAGCTTGGTTAGGGAGACCCAGTACTTC
J: TRBJ1-1; D: NA; V: TRBV12-5; size: NA; CDR3: CAAQGVSSTEAFF; DNA: TGTGCTGCCCAAGGGGTCTCGTCCACTGAAGCTTTCTTT
J: TRBJ1-1; D: NA; V: TRBV19; size: NA; CDR3: CATSDGGAETEAFF; DNA: TGTGCCACCTCGGACGGGGGTGCGGAAACTGAAGCTTTCTTT
J: TRBJ1-4; D: NA; V: TRBV2; size: NA; CDR3: CASSDRVSNEKLFF; DNA: TGTGCCAGCAGTGACAGGGTGTCTAATGAAAAACTGTTTTTT
J: TRBJ2-1; D: TRBD1; V: TRBV28; size: NA; CDR3: CASSGNRGRNEQFF; DNA: TGTGCCAGCAGTGGGAACAGGGGGCGGAATGAGCAGTTCTTC
J: TRBJ2-7; D: NA; V: TRBV10-3; size: few; CDR3: CAIRKQRSSYEQYF; DNA: TGTGCCATCAGGAAACAGAGGAGCTCCTACGAGCAGTACTTC